This T cell receptor (beta chain) is from a study of early stage breast cancer tumors. Across the study: Of about 17 invasive breast tumors, approximately 11 were hormone receptor-positive, HER2-negative.

On this clone: The antigen remains undetermined.

Study-wide results and limits: Comparing each tissue with blood distinguished tumor from normal in most of the 16 patients.

CDR3 length: 13 amino acids. The ends were cut back, 8 bases at V and 8 bases at J, with 18 bases in the middle. Per the germline V gene, CDR1 is MNHEY and CDR2 is SMNVEV (reference sequence). Here immunoSEQ multiplex PCR was the method, and the copy in TCRdb shows in-frame clones only, minus some. There are more than 55,000 clones in the sample; about 83% occur only once, and 3% to 4% lies in the top ten. The origin of this receptor is a person aged 25 to 40 with breast cancer. The sequenced material came from blood. The chain employs TRBV27 and TRBJ1-1, with D perhaps TRBD1 (6 bases). In DNA form, the CDR3 reads TGTGCCAGCTCTTACGGAGGGGGGCGGGAAGCTTTCTTT. It translates to CASSYGGGREAFF.